This T cell receptor beta chain was obtained from a study of immune heterogeneity within non-small cell lung tumors listed by TCRdb under 2018. About the study as a whole: By histology, the tumors included about 11 non-squamous carcinomas, a few squamous cell carcinomas and 1 tumor not otherwise specified. Whole-exome sequencing, RNA-seq and TCR beta repertoire sequencing were combined for multiple spatially distinct regions from each NSCLC tumor so that intratumoral immune heterogeneity could be examined. Transcriptome data were available for just roughly 40 loci from about a dozen patients, whereas TCR repertoire analysis spanned 55 to 70 tumor loci from some 16 patients. Binding of neoantigens to the HLA alleles of each patient was predicted with netMHCpan-3.0 for mutant peptides of 8 to 11 amino acids.

The paper's findings and limits, for the study overall: Within a given patient, the same dominant CDR3B clonotypes showed up repeatedly across loci, although different tumor locations also carried unique high-frequency clones. Individual patients mostly had different high-frequency TCR beta clonotypes. A statistically significant but moderate positive correlation (R around 0.33) was observed between local T-cell repertoire clonality and local tumor mutational burden.

A multiplex PCR system amplified the TCR beta CDR3 region, with a first 10-cycle round using 32 V-gene forward and 13 J-gene reverse primers. First-round PCR used a QIAGEN Multiplex PCR Kit, and primer sequences were filed in Chinese patent CN105087789A. A second PCR round added Illumina universal primers using the Phusion High-Fidelity PCR Kit. Paired-end sequencing of TCR libraries was carried out on the Illumina HiSeq X Ten platform at a read length of 151 bp. Regarding the original processing steps: Cutadapt was used to discard reads without multiplex PCR primers, PEAR merged the read pairs, and MiXCR with default settings called the CDR3 regions. Repertoire diversity was assessed by Shannon entropy, and clonality was calculated as one minus the Shannon entropy divided by the ln of the count of productive unique sequences. Clonotypes at a frequency of at least 0.5% were defined as dominant or high-frequency T-cell clones. TCRdb cleaned the public reads at Q25 with fastp, built clones with MiXCR and kept in-frame beta chains. Rows with a matching CDR3 protein are joined into one entry that keeps the most common DNA and genes. TCRdb's processing, not the authors' own work, is the source of the V and J calls. This sample holds roughly 4,900 distinct CDR3 sequences; more than 30% were observed only once. Together, the top ten hold 30% of the sample.

Between the V and J ends, shortened by 3 bases and 4 bases respectively, the junction contains 9 bases. The CDR3 numbers 14 residues from cysteine through phenylalanine. This entry keeps only the CDR3 DNA: 42 bases, framed from base 1. CDR1 and CDR2, per the germline V gene, are KGHDR and SFDVKD. This clonotype has only a few counts. This receptor's antigen is unknown. No quality values exist for individual bases; no much larger clone is one base distant. Genomic DNA extracted from bulk tumor tissue served as TCR template, with around 590 ng gDNA amplified per sample. During surgery, multiple biopsies were taken from each primary tumor, with sampling sites spaced as far apart as possible within the tumor mass. Patients in the study cohort, which was described as untreated, were newly diagnosed NSCLC cases going through curative surgery. The donor group was made up of under 16 newly diagnosed non-small cell lung cancer patients undergoing surgery with curative intent. The resected tumor masses were reviewed by two independent pathologists. Sequencing was performed only on DNA and RNA samples of high quality.

The rearrangement combines TRBV24-1 with TRBJ2-1; no D gene can be assigned with confidence. Sequencing was carried out using lung tumor tissue. The clonotype originates from a woman between 45 and 60 years old with non-small cell lung cancer. The CDR3 in this case is CATSDRSTYNEQFF. The sequenced DNA: TGTGCCACCAGTGATCGTTCTACTTACAATGAGCAGTTCTTC.